This TCR beta chain was found in a study of blood T cell repertoires in COVID-19. Germline V CDR1 and CDR2: MDHEN, SYDVKM. The CDR3 is 13 residues long. V lost 7 bases, J lost 7 bases, and 14 bases lay in between. Authors' methods: Quantification of nucleated cells was approximated via reference gene primer amplification. The assay was immunoSEQ multiplex PCR, and TCRdb's table has in-frame clones only and misses some. V, J and clone size derive from that table, while D and trimming were established from the DNA sequence. The sample records 330,000 or so clones, roughly nine tenths being singletons. Sequencing input: PBMCs or T cells enriched from blood (not recorded which). The chain employs TRBV28 and TRBJ1-5, with D possibly TRBD1 on 5 matching bases. This TCR was sampled from a woman aged 25-40 years who had recovered from COVID-19. CDR3 amino acids: CASTATVEQPQHF. In DNA, the CDR3 is TGTGCCAGCACGGCGACAGTTGAACAGCCCCAGCATTTT. The full variable domain, with the rest looked up from reference TRBV28 and TRBJ1-5, is DVKVTQSSRYLVKRTGEKVFLECVQDMDHENMFWYRQDPGLGLRLIYFSYDVKMKEKGDIPEGYSVSREKKERFSLILESASTNQTSMYLCASTATVEQPQHFGDGTRLSIL.